The 26 T cell receptor beta chains in this list originate from one sample, sequenced in a study of beta chain features in type 1 diabetes. As every portion of the isolated RNA was reverse transcribed, the sequencing read expressed TCRB transcripts. Measured with immunoSEQ multiplex PCR; TCRdb has only the in-frame clones, and not every one. The sample includes about 150,000 clones, about 8.1% of them seen just once. The material sequenced was central memory CD4+ T cells from blood. The receptors stem from a man between 18 and 35 years old in good health.

This clone was detected many times. The chain combines TRBV7-2 with TRBJ2-1, with 7 bases aligning to TRBD2. Germline V gene sequence: CDR1 SGHTA, CDR2 FQGNSA. CDR3 size: 15 residues. V was pared by 5 bases and J by 9 bases, with 13 bases of the junction left unmatched. The CDR3 DNA reads TGTGCCAGCAGCCCCACCGGGGGAGGGATCGGTGAGCAGTTCTTC. Translated: CASSPTGGGIGEQFF. Drawing the rest from reference TRBV7-2 and TRBJ2-1, the complete variable domain is GAGVSQSPSNKVTEKGKDVELRCDPISGHTALYWYRQSLGQGLEFLIYFQGNSAPDKSGLPSDRFSAERTGGSVSTLTIQRTQQEDSAVYLCASSPTGGGIGEQFFGPGTRLTVL.

This clone was seen a few times. The chain carries TRBV27 and TRBJ2-3, with 7 bases lining up with TRBD2. The CDR3 length is 16 residues. The ends lost 6 bases at V and 4 bases at J; junction bases unmatched: 13. CDR1 is MNHEY, CDR2 SMNVEV, per germline (reference sequence). The CDR3 loop is CASRTIGGSGSDTQYF. Written as DNA, the CDR3 is TGTGCCAGCAGAACTATTGGCGGGAGTGGATCAGATACGCAGTATTTT.

This clone has only a few counts. The rearrangement uses TRBV4-3 and TRBJ2-3; 8 bases align to TRBD1. Germline V gives CDR1 LGHNA, CDR2 YSLEER. The trim removed 4 bases at V and 2 bases at J, leaving 5 bases unmatched. The CDR3 is made up of 15 amino acids. The chain's CDR3 is CASSRGQGYTDTQYF. Here the CDR3 DNA reads TGCGCCAGCAGCCGCGGACAGGGCTACACAGATACGCAGTATTTT.

The genes are TRBV7-3 and TRBJ2-3; D possibly corresponds to TRBD2 (6 bases). Germline loops: CDR1 SGHTA, CDR2 FQGTGA. V was trimmed by 5 bases and J by 4 bases, leaving 16 bases between them. This CDR3 spans 15 amino acids. The CDR3 nucleotides read TGTGCCAGCAGCGTGGGACTTACGGGTGCAGATACGCAGTATTTT. It codes for CASSVGLTGADTQYF. Based on the CDR3 plus reference TRBV7-3 and TRBJ2-3, the full variable domain is GAGVSQTPSNKVTEKGKYVELRCDPISGHTALYWYRQSLGQGPEFLIYFQGTGAADDSGLPNDRFFAVRPEGSVSTLKIQRTERGDSAVYLCASSVGLTGADTQYFGPGTRLTVL.

This clone has at least ten counts. The chain employs TRBV30 and TRBJ1-2; 7 bases fit TRBD1. The length of the CDR3 is 14 residues. V lost 2 bases, J lost 6 bases, and 9 bases stayed unmatched. The germline V gene encodes CDR1 GTSNPN and CDR2 SVGIG (reference sequence). CDR3 region: CAWSPNRGPHGYTF. CDR3 DNA sequence: TGTGCCTGGAGTCCTAACAGGGGCCCCCATGGCTACACCTTC.

This clone came up once. This chain connects TRBV18 to TRBJ2-1, with a tentative D call TRBD1 (5 bases). The V gene lost 1 base and the J gene lost 0 bases, with 16 bases spanning the gap. The CDR3 extends over 18 amino acids. Germline V gene lookup returns CDR1 KGHSH and CDR2 LQKENI. The CDR3 is CASSPRWVGASSYNEQFF. The CDR3 DNA reads as TGTGCCAGCTCACCACGTTGGGTTGGGGCGAGCTCCTACAATGAGCAGTTCTTC.

This clone was observed a few times. The chain uses TRBV19 and TRBJ2-7, with 12 nucleotides matching TRBD1. The CDR3 has 15 amino acids. After removal of 6 bases from V and 5 bases from J, the junction contained 8 bases not matched to a gene. The germline gives CDR1 LNHDA, CDR2 SQIVND (reference sequence). The CDR3 is CASSTGTGGTDEQYF. CDR3 coding DNA: TGTGCCAGTAGCACCGGGACAGGGGGCACGGACGAGCAGTACTTC.

This clone occurred a few times. V gene TRBV5-8 combines with J gene TRBJ2-3; 7 nucleotides line up with TRBD1. The CDR3 sequence is 20 residues long. The germline V gene has CDR1 SGHTS and CDR2 YDEGEE. The ends lost 2 bases at V and 2 bases at J; junction bases unmatched: 20. DNA for the CDR3: TGTGCCAGCAGCTTCACGACAGGGATCGGTTCTTTCGCATCCACAGATACGCAGTATTTT. Translating it yields CASSFTTGIGSFASTDTQYF.

At least ten counts were recorded for this clone. This chain connects TRBV30 to TRBJ2-7, with D perhaps matching TRBD1 (5 bases). The ends were cut back, 2 bases at V and 2 bases at J, with 10 bases in the middle. Germline V gene sequence: CDR1 GTSNPN, CDR2 SVGIG (reference sequence). The CDR3 has 13 residues. As DNA, the CDR3 is TGTGCCTGGAGTTCAGGGAAGACCTACGAGCAGTACTTC. Its translation is CAWSSGKTYEQYF.

The rearrangement uses TRBV18 and TRBJ1-4; D ambiguous. Germline V gene sequence: CDR1 KGHSH, CDR2 LQKENI. The V gene lost 0 bases and the J gene lost 7 bases, with 12 bases spanning the gap. This CDR3 is built from 15 residues. CDR3 in DNA: TGTGCCAGCTCACCACCGTCCAGTCCTCGTGAAAAACTGTTTTTT. It translates to CASSPPSSPREKLFF.

The chain has TRBV5-1 and TRBJ1-3; D is unclear. The ends were cut back, 0 bases at V and 1 base at J, with 5 bases in the middle. The CDR3 totals 14 residues. Looked up from germline, CDR1 is SGHRS and CDR2 is YFSETQ. Written as DNA, the CDR3 is TGCGCCAGCAGCTTGGAACATTCTGGAAACACCATATATTTT. It specifies CASSLEHSGNTIYF.

This clone was seen at least ten times. The rearrangement uses TRBV15 and TRBJ1-3, with D perhaps TRBD1 (5 bases). The CDR3 is 14 amino acids. CDR1 and CDR2 (germline): LNHNV, YYDKDF (reference sequence). With 4 bases removed from V and 2 bases from J, the gap between germline ends came to 9 bases. CDR3 sequence reads: CATSTRVTGNTIYF. The CDR3 nucleotides read TGTGCCACCAGCACCAGGGTTACTGGAAACACCATATATTTT.

This rearrangement joins TRBV5-6 to TRBJ1-1, with D hard to call. This CDR3 spans 15 amino acids. The ends were cut back, 0 bases at V and 10 bases at J, with 19 bases in the middle. Germline V gene sequence: CDR1 SGHDT, CDR2 YYEEEE. CDR3 DNA sequence: TGTGCCAGCAGCTTGGGCATGGAGGGCACCCGCGGAGCTTTCTTT. This sequence encodes CASSLGMEGTRGAFF.

This clone has only a few counts. The chain uses TRBV19 and TRBJ1-1; tentatively, D is TRBD1 (5 bases). Germline V lookup: CDR1 LNHDA, CDR2 SQIVND (reference sequence). The CDR3 sequence is 13 residues long. The V gene lost 4 bases and the J gene lost 5 bases, with 11 bases spanning the gap. The CDR3 DNA follows: TGTGCCAGTAGTAGGAGGGGCTTGACTGAAGCTTTCTTT. Amino acids: CASSRRGLTEAFF. The entire variable domain, with the rest obtained from reference TRBV19 and TRBJ1-1, is as follows: DGGITQSPKYLFRKEGQNVTLSCEQNLNHDAMYWYRQDPGQGLRLIYYSQIVNDFQKGDIAEGYSVSREKKESFPLTVTSAQKNPTAFYLCASSRRGLTEAFFGQGTRLTVV.

This clone was detected only a few times. The chain couples TRBV6-5 to TRBJ2-2; 10 bases are a match to TRBD1. The CDR3 is made up of 16 amino acids. With V trimmed by 1 base and J by 6 bases, 5 bases remained unmatched. The germline V gene has CDR1 MNHEY and CDR2 SVGAGI. CDR3 in amino acids: CASSYFRDRGSGELFF. The DNA of the CDR3 is TGTGCCAGCAGTTACTTCCGGGACAGGGGATCCGGGGAGCTGTTTTTT.

There are a few counts of this clone. CDR3 residues: CAISESAGRSGNTIYF. As DNA, the CDR3 is TGTGCCATCAGTGAGTCGGCGGGCCGCTCTGGAAACACCATATATTTT. The V and J genes are TRBV10-3 and TRBJ1-3; D is uncertain. The V end was cut by 0 bases, the J end by 0 bases, with 9 bases between. Germline V gene data show CDR1 as ENHRY and CDR2 as SYGVKD. The length of the CDR3 is 16 residues.

This clone was observed a handful of times. The gene calls are TRBV5-6 and TRBJ1-2; 7 nucleotides agree with TRBD1. V lost 3 bases and J lost 4; bases outside the gene matches: 9. Germline V gene lookup returns CDR1 SGHDT and CDR2 YYEEEE. This CDR3 is 15 amino acids long. The CDR3 coding sequence is TGTGCCAGCAGCTCACAGACAGGGTCGAGCTATGGCTACACCTTC. Its translation: CASSSQTGSSYGYTF. The whole variable domain, remainder taken from reference TRBV5-6 and TRBJ1-2, is DAGVTQSPTHLIKTRGQQVTLRCSPKSGHDTVSWYQQALGQGPQFIFQYYEEEERQRGNFPDRFSGHQFPNYSSELNVNALLLGDSALYLCASSSQTGSSYGYTFGSGTRLTVV.

This clone has at least ten counts. This sequence joins TRBV18 and TRBJ2-1; TRBD1 aligns across 8 bases. This CDR3 spans 14 amino acids. The germline V gene encodes CDR1 KGHSH and CDR2 LQKENI. V trimming: 2 bases; J trimming: 5 bases; junction bases outside the gene matches: 2. The CDR3 coding sequence is TGTGCCAGCTCACCATCGGGACAGGACAATGAGCAGTTCTTC. Its protein is CASSPSGQDNEQFF.

The chain links TRBV4-3 to TRBJ2-6; possibly TRBD2 for D (6 bases). CDR3 length: 17 residues. The V end lost 0 bases, the J end lost 3 bases, and 12 bases lay between the germline ends. CDR1 and CDR2 from the germline V gene are LGHNA and YSLEER. The CDR3 nucleotides read TGCGCCAGCAGCCAAGATAGGTTGGGAGGTGGGGCCAACGTCCTGACTTTC. This gives the protein CASSQDRLGGGANVLTF.

The sample holds a few counts of this clone. The V gene is TRBV30, the J gene TRBJ1-3; D is unclear. Trimming stripped 0 bases from V and 0 bases from J, with 12 bases between. The CDR3 totals 16 residues. Germline V gene lookup returns CDR1 GTSNPN and CDR2 SVGIG (reference sequence). The CDR3 nucleotides read TGTGCCTGGAGTGTAACGGGAGGTCGCTCTGGAAACACCATATATTTT. It codes for CAWSVTGGRSGNTIYF. Together with reference TRBV30 and TRBJ1-3, the CDR3 gives the full variable domain: SQTIHQWPATLVQPVGSPLSLECTVEGTSNPNLYWYRQAAGRGLQLLFYSVGIGQISSEVPQNLSASRPQDRQFILSSKKLLLSDSGFYLCAWSVTGGRSGNTIYFGEGSWLTVV.

This clone has only a few counts. The J gene is TRBJ2-1, the V gene TRBV7-9; 8 nucleotides agree with TRBD2. The CDR3 loop spans 16 amino acids. The ends lost 5 bases at V and 2 bases at J; junction bases unmatched: 8. CDR1 is SEHNR and CDR2 is FQNEAQ in the germline V gene (reference sequence). CDR3 sequence: CASSPPGGGPYNEQFF. The CDR3 DNA reads as TGTGCCAGCAGCCCCCCCGGGGGGGGCCCCTACAATGAGCAGTTCTTC.

This clone was recorded many times. The chain couples TRBV7-2 to TRBJ2-7; D not resolved. Germline V gene data show CDR1 as SGHTA and CDR2 as FQGNSA. The V gene lost 2 bases and the J gene lost 4 bases, with 6 bases spanning the gap. This CDR3 has 12 residues. Here the CDR3 reads CASSLSLYEQYF. CDR3 coding DNA: TGTGCCAGCAGCTTAAGCCTTTACGAGCAGTACTTC.

The gene calls are TRBV25-1 and TRBJ2-1, with 9 bases aligning to TRBD2. J lost 2 bases, V lost 8 bases, and 13 bases had no gene match. The CDR3 contains 17 residues. Germline V CDR1 and CDR2: MGHDK, SYGVNS. The CDR3 reads CASRAKGGGGAYNEQFF. CDR3 DNA sequence: TGTGCCAGCCGTGCGAAAGGGGGCGGGGGGGCCTACAATGAGCAGTTCTTC. The full variable domain, in which reference TRBV25-1 and TRBJ2-1 provide the parts outside the CDR3, is EADIYQTPRYLVIGTGKKITLECSQTMGHDKMYWYQQDPGMELHLIHYSYGVNSTEKGDLSSESTVSRIRTEHFPLTLESARPSHTSQYLCASRAKGGGGAYNEQFFGPGTRLTVL.

This clone has a handful of counts. The chain joins TRBV28 to TRBJ2-5; D may be TRBD1 (5 bases). Germline CDR1 MDHEN, CDR2 SYDVKM. V was pared by 6 bases and J by 4 bases, with 21 bases between. The CDR3 has 16 amino acids. In DNA form, the CDR3 reads TGTGCCAGCAGCCCCCCTCAGGGAAAGGGTCGAGAGACCCAGTACTTC. Translated, it gives CASSPPQGKGRETQYF.

The sample holds many counts of this clone. The chain employs TRBV7-9 and TRBJ2-7; perhaps TRBD1 as D (6 bases). The CDR3 totals 12 residues. Trimming cost V 6 bases and J 3 bases, with 9 bases left between them. CDR1 and CDR2 from the germline V gene are SEHNR and FQNEAQ (reference sequence). The CDR3 nucleotides read TGTGCCAGCAGTCGACAGGACTACGAGCAGTACTTC. It specifies CASSRQDYEQYF. The variable domain in full, with the rest retrieved from reference TRBV7-9 and TRBJ2-7, is DTGVSQNPRHKITKRGQNVTFRCDPISEHNRLYWYRQTLGQGPEFLTYFQNEAQLEKSRLLSDRFSAERPKGSFSTLEIQRTEQGDSAMYLCASSRQDYEQYFGPGTRLTVT.

The rearrangement uses TRBV6-1 and TRBJ2-5, with no clear D. Trimming shortened V by 2 bases and J by 5 bases, and 15 bases separated the two germline ends. The CDR3 loop spans 15 amino acids. Germline-derived CDR1 and CDR2 are MNHNS and SASEGT. In nucleotides, the CDR3 is TGTGCCAGCAGTGAAACTACGACGCTGCTGGAGACCCAGTACTTC. It codes for CASSETTTLLETQYF.